These 31 T cell receptor beta chains share one sample of origin, sequenced in a study of blood T cell repertoires in COVID-19. Data came from immunoSEQ multiplex PCR; TCRdb stores just in-frame clones and leaves some out. The profile shows roughly 37,000 clones, more than 60% of them singletons. Material for sequencing was peripheral blood. These receptors all come from a man in his sixties with active COVID-19.

A single count supports this clone. The same CDR3 is also encoded by other DNA sequences in this sample. V and J are TRBV4-1 and TRBJ2-7; 15 bases agree with TRBD2. V gave up 3 bases and J gave up 2 bases; unmatched junction bases: 2. Germline assignment: CDR1 MGHRA and CDR2 YSYEKL. This CDR3 comprises 16 residues. The CDR3 sequence: CASSQGLAGGTYEQYF. Here the CDR3 DNA reads TGCGCCAGCAGCCAGGGACTAGCGGGAGGTACCTACGAGCAGTACTTC.

The sample holds one count of this clone. The chain uses TRBV7-2 and TRBJ1-2; D unresolved. V was cut by 2 bases and J by 8 bases, with 9 bases left in between. The CDR3 has 12 amino acids. Germline values: CDR1 SGHTA, CDR2 FQGNSA. CDR3 DNA sequence: TGTGCCAGCAGCTTAACTGGTTGGGGCTACACCTTC. Amino acids: CASSLTGWGYTF.

The chain joins TRBV27 to TRBJ1-1; 7 bases are shared with TRBD1. V trimming: 2 bases; J trimming: 4 bases; junction bases outside the gene matches: 1. The CDR3 length is 13 residues. Germline-derived CDR1 and CDR2 are MNHEY and SMNVEV (reference sequence). The DNA of the CDR3 is TGTGCCAGCAGTTTAGCAGGGGGCACTGAAGCTTTCTTT. This codes for CASSLAGGTEAFF.

The chain couples TRBV6-2 or TRBV6-3 to TRBJ2-1, with TRBD2 matching 11 bases. Germline values: CDR1 MNHEY, CDR2 SVGEGT. This CDR3 is built from 17 residues. Trimming took 2 bases from V and 1 from J; bases not matched to a gene: 4. The CDR3 DNA reads as TGTGCCAGCAGTTACCTAGCGGGGGGCCCATCCTACAATGAGCAGTTCTTC. Translated: CASSYLAGGPSYNEQFF.

The chain has TRBV11-2 and TRBJ2-3; 8 positions agree with TRBD2. Germline CDR1 SGHAT, CDR2 FQNNGV. The CDR3 runs to 14 residues. Unmatched junction bases numbered 8, after V lost 4 bases and J lost 8 bases. The CDR3, as DNA: TGTGCCAGCAGCTCGGGACTAGGACGGGGTACGCAGTATTTT. This translates into CASSSGLGRGTQYF.

This chain uses TRBV7-2 with TRBJ1-2, with D perhaps matching TRBD1 (6 bases). Deletions cut 7 bases from V and 6 bases from J, with 21 bases between. Per germline, CDR1 SGHTA and CDR2 FQGNSA. CDR3 length: 15 residues. The CDR3 DNA is TGTGCCAGCACCCCGGGGGGGCAGGGGCGGCATGGCTACACCTTC. It codes for CASTPGGQGRHGYTF. The variable domain in full, with the rest retrieved from reference TRBV7-2 and TRBJ1-2, is GAGVSQSPSNKVTEKGKDVELRCDPISGHTALYWYRQSLGQGLEFLIYFQGNSAPDKSGLPSDRFSAERTGGSVSTLTIQRTQQEDSAVYLCASTPGGQGRHGYTFGSGTRLTVV.

The CDR3 sequence is CATSDGAAPQETQYF. In DNA, the CDR3 is TGTGCCACCAGTGATGGGGCAGCCCCCCAAGAGACCCAGTACTTC. The chain recombines TRBV24-1 with TRBJ2-5; maybe TRBD1 (5 bases). CDR3 length: 15 residues. Germline V gives CDR1 KGHDR, CDR2 SFDVKD. V lost 3 bases to trimming and J lost 1 base, with 11 bases between them.

The chain couples TRBV3-1 (or the pseudogene TRBV3-2) to TRBJ1-2; no clear D gene. This CDR3 is 13 amino acids long. CDR1 is LGHDT, CDR2 YNNKEL, per germline (reference sequence). Trimming pared 4 bases from V and 4 bases from J, leaving 10 bases between. The CDR3 reads CASSPGEGYGYTF. CDR3 in DNA: TGTGCCAGCAGCCCCGGGGAGGGCTATGGCTACACCTTC.

About this clone itself: At one of its ends the junction is not consistent with the germline gene, which may arise from a read error. Other DNA sequences within the sample encode an identical CDR3. The rearrangement uses TRBV3-1 (or the pseudogene TRBV3-2) and TRBJ2-5; D perhaps matches TRBD2 (5 bases). The CDR3 is 14 residues long. Germline V gene data show CDR1 as LGHDT and CDR2 as YNNKEL (reference sequence). CDR3 protein: CALSPSGYQETQYF. CDR3 nucleotide sequence: TGTGCCTTGAGCCCGTCGGGGTACCAAGAGACCCAATACTTC.

This chain uses TRBV4-3 with TRBJ2-2, with 11 bases lining up with TRBD1. Germline loops: CDR1 LGHNA, CDR2 YSLEER. The V gene end was trimmed by 0 bases and the J gene end by 6 bases; junction bases not matched to a gene: 9. The CDR3 covers 18 residues. The CDR3 reads CASSQDWTGGSSAGELFF. The CDR3 DNA reads TGCGCCAGCAGCCAAGACTGGACAGGGGGCTCCTCGGCCGGGGAGCTGTTTTTT.

J is TRBJ2-2 and V is TRBV5-6; D is possibly TRBD1 (5 bases). The CDR3 loop spans 13 amino acids. V lost 1 base and J 8 bases, leaving 9 bases between the germline ends. CDR1 and CDR2 from the germline V gene are SGHDT and YYEEEE. The CDR3 nucleotides are TGTGCCAGCAGCTTGCTCCAGGGAGGGGAGCTGTTTTTT. It encodes CASSLLQGGELFF.

The chain is built from TRBV12-3 or TRBV12-4 and TRBJ2-7; perhaps TRBD2 as D (6 bases). V shed 5 bases and J shed 9 bases, with 14 bases lying between them. The CDR3 loop spans 12 amino acids. CDR3 sequence: CASSSVPRGQYF. As DNA, the CDR3 is TGTGCCAGCAGTAGTGTTCCGCGGGGGCAGTACTTC.

The DNA for the CDR3 is TGCGCCAGCAGCTTCATGGGGCAGAGCTATGGCTACACCTTC. Translating it yields CASSFMGQSYGYTF. V gene TRBV5-1 combines with J gene TRBJ1-2; D may be TRBD1 (5 bases). The CDR3 is 14 residues long. Germline values: CDR1 SGHRS, CDR2 YFSETQ. The V end lost 2 bases, the J end lost 4 bases, and 12 bases lay between the germline ends.

The chain carries TRBV5-5 and TRBJ1-1; unclear D gene. CDR1 and CDR2 from the germline V gene are SGHKS and YYEKEE (reference sequence). The CDR3 is 14 amino acids. The V gene lost 4 bases and the J gene lost 3 bases, with 13 bases spanning the gap. The CDR3, as DNA: TGTGCCAGCAGCCCGGCTGAGGGTTACACTGAAGCTTTCTTT. It specifies CASSPAEGYTEAFF.

The J gene is TRBJ1-1, the V gene TRBV2; tentatively, D is TRBD1 (5 bases). CDR1 and CDR2 from the germline V gene are SNHLY and FYNNEI. The V and J ends lost 9 bases and 4 bases respectively, with 15 bases between them. CDR3 length equals 13 residues. In DNA form, the CDR3 reads TGTGCCAGTGGGGGGGGTCGGAGCACTGAAGCTTTCTTT. It encodes CASGGGRSTEAFF.

This clone was seen a few times. The V gene is TRBV19, the J gene TRBJ2-7; 8 bases line up with TRBD2. Germline assignment: CDR1 LNHDA and CDR2 SQIVND (reference sequence). The CDR3 spans 15 residues. The V gene end was trimmed by 3 bases and the J gene end by 4 bases; junction bases not matched to a gene: 8. In DNA form, the CDR3 reads TGTGCCAGTAGTATCGGCCCAGCGGGAGCGTACGAGCAGTACTTC. Protein sequence: CASSIGPAGAYEQYF.

This chain uses TRBV28 with TRBJ2-5, with 12 bases aligning to TRBD2. From germline, CDR1 is MDHEN and CDR2 SYDVKM. This CDR3 spans 17 amino acids. V was clipped by 1 base and J by 4 bases; unmatched bases: 7. This chain's CDR3 is CASSLSGLAGKSETQYF. For the CDR3, the DNA is TGTGCCAGCAGTTTATCCGGACTAGCGGGAAAATCAGAGACCCAGTACTTC.

The rearrangement uses TRBV18 and TRBJ2-7, with 7 bases lining up with TRBD1. J gave up 6 bases and V 6 bases, and 8 bases lay outside the gene matches. Germline-derived CDR1 and CDR2 are KGHSH and LQKENI. The CDR3 length is 13 residues. In DNA form, the CDR3 reads TGTGCCAGCTCGATCAAGGGGGCAGGCGAGCAGTACTTC. This sequence encodes CASSIKGAGEQYF.

This chain connects TRBV3-1 (or the pseudogene TRBV3-2) to TRBJ1-6; 7 bases fit TRBD1. The CDR3 runs 11 residues. Germline V gene lookup returns CDR1 LGHDT and CDR2 YNNKEL (reference sequence). CDR3: CGGGAGSPLHF. CDR3 DNA sequence: TGTGGAGGGGGCGCCGGTTCACCCCTCCACTTT.

V usage is TRBV5-8 and J usage is TRBJ2-2; possible D gene TRBD1, 6 bases. V lost 5 bases to trimming and J lost 6 bases, with 14 bases between them. The CDR3 loop spans 14 amino acids. Germline CDR1 reads SGHTS; CDR2 reads YDEGEE. As DNA, the CDR3 is TGTGCCAGCAGGTTACAGGGTCGGTCCGGGGAGCTGTTTTTT. It codes for CASRLQGRSGELFF.

The rearrangement uses TRBV18 and TRBJ2-7; no definite D call. Trimming took off 5 bases at V and 3 bases at J, with 8 bases between the two ends. Germline CDR1 is KGHSH and CDR2 is LQKENI. The CDR3 has 12 residues. Here the CDR3 reads CASSAASYEQYF. Here the CDR3 DNA reads TGTGCCAGCTCAGCGGCCAGCTACGAGCAGTACTTC.

The V gene is TRBV27, the J gene TRBJ1-4; tentative D call: TRBD1 (5 bases). V was shortened by 2 bases and J by 4 bases, with 11 bases between the two germline ends. Germline loops: CDR1 MNHEY, CDR2 SMNVEV (reference sequence). The CDR3 length is 15 residues. The chain's CDR3 is CASSLKGLGNEKLFF. The CDR3 DNA sequence: TGTGCCAGCAGTTTAAAGGGGTTAGGTAATGAAAAACTGTTTTTT.

This clone showed up just once. The genes are TRBV7-9 and TRBJ2-1; 10 bases are a match to TRBD2. The V and J ends lost 5 bases and 1 base, in that order; junction bases with no gene match: 11. Germline V gene lookup returns CDR1 SEHNR and CDR2 FQNEAQ (reference sequence). The CDR3 consists of 18 residues. DNA of the CDR3: TGTGCCAGCAGCCCTCTAGCGGGGGCCCGCGGGTCCTACAATGAGCAGTTCTTC. Amino acid sequence: CASSPLAGARGSYNEQFF.

The rearrangement links TRBV10-3 to TRBJ1-4; 8 nucleotides line up with TRBD1. V lost 0 bases to trimming and J lost 5 bases; unmatched junction nucleotides: 2. The CDR3 extends over 15 amino acids. In germline, CDR1 is ENHRY, CDR2 SYGVKD. CDR3 in DNA: TGTGCCATCAGTGAGTCCGGGGACAGGAATGAAAAACTGTTTTTT. Encoded protein: CAISESGDRNEKLFF.

The V and J genes are TRBV4-3 and TRBJ1-6, with D possibly TRBD1 on 5 matching bases. From germline, CDR1 is LGHNA and CDR2 YSLEER. CDR3 length: 16 residues. Trimming removed 0 bases from V and 4 bases from J, with 10 bases in between. The CDR3 here is CASSQEGRTYNSPLHF. In DNA, the CDR3 is TGCGCCAGCAGCCAAGAAGGCAGGACATATAATTCACCCCTCCACTTT.

The chain is built from TRBV13 and TRBJ2-1; 10 positions agree with TRBD1. Trimming cost V 5 bases and J 5 bases; bases outside gene matches: 6. The germline gives CDR1 PRHDT, CDR2 FYEKMQ (reference sequence). CDR3 length equals 15 residues. The CDR3 region is CASSPGQGLNNEQFF. The CDR3 region has the DNA TGTGCCAGCAGCCCGGGACAGGGGCTGAACAATGAGCAGTTCTTC.

As regards this clone: The same CDR3 can be traced to other DNA sequences in this sample. The chain is built from TRBV12-3 or TRBV12-4 and TRBJ1-2; TRBD1 aligns across 7 bases. This CDR3 is 13 amino acids long. V was pared by 3 bases and J by 2 bases, with 0 bases of the junction left unmatched. DNA of the CDR3: TGTGCCAGCAGTTTGGACAGGAACTATGGCTACACCTTC. Its translation is CASSLDRNYGYTF.

The DNA for the CDR3 is TGTGCCAGCAGCGTAGAACCCCCCGGGCCAGGGGCCCGCCCCCAGTATTTT. Translated: CASSVEPPGPGARPQYF. The chain combines TRBV9 with TRBJ2-3; weak D call: TRBD1 (6 bases). The CDR3 spans 17 residues. The V gene's germline CDR1 is SGDLS and CDR2 YYNGEE. Trimming took off 0 bases at V and 12 bases at J, with 26 bases between the two ends.

DNA for the CDR3: TGTGCCAGCAGCGCTCAGGCCCCCGAGCAGTACTTC. Protein sequence: CASSAQAPEQYF. This rearrangement joins TRBV28 to TRBJ2-7; D unresolved. The length of the CDR3 is 12 residues. Germline V gives CDR1 MDHEN, CDR2 SYDVKM. V gave up 6 bases and J gave up 6 bases, with 12 bases separating them.

The chain employs TRBV6-5 and TRBJ2-7; TRBD2 is a possible D gene (7 bases). The germline CDR1 and CDR2 sequences are MNHEY and SVGAGI. Between the trimmed V and J ends, which lost 4 bases and 1 base, there was a span of 11 bases. The CDR3 is 14 amino acids. CDR3 sequence reads: CASSSEGGSYEQYF. CDR3 sequence (DNA): TGTGCCAGCAGTTCCGAGGGGGGGTCCTACGAGCAGTACTTC.

V gene TRBV30 combines with J gene TRBJ1-2, with TRBD1 matching 9 bases. The length of the CDR3 is 16 residues. The germline V gene has CDR1 GTSNPN and CDR2 SVGIG (reference sequence). After removal of 3 bases from V and 4 bases from J, the junction contained 12 bases not matched to a gene. The CDR3 loop is CAWRGKGTGKGYGYTF. DNA of the CDR3: TGTGCCTGGAGAGGCAAGGGGACAGGGAAAGGCTATGGCTACACCTTC.